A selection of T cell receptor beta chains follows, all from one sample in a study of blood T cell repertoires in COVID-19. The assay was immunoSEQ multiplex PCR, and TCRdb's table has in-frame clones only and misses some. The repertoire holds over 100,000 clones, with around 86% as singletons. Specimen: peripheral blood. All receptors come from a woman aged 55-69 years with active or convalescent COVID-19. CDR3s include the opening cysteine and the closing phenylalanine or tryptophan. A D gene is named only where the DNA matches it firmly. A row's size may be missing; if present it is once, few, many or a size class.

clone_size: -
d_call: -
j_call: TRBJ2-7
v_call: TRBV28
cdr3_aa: CASKGLPAGGGEQYF
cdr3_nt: TGTGCCAGCAAAGGACTGCCGGCAGGGGGAGGCGAGCAGTACTTC

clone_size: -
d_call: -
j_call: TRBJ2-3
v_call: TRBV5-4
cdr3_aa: CASSLLPETDTQYF
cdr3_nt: TGTGCCAGCAGCTTGTTACCTGAGACAGATACGCAGTATTTT

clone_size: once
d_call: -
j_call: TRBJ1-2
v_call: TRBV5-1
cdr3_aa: CASSLSGGSADGYTF
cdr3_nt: TGCGCCAGCAGCTTGAGCGGGGGCTCGGCGGATGGCTACACCTTC

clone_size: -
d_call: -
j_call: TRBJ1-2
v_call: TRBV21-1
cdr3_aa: CASMWGQGDYGYTF
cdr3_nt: TGTGCCAGCATGTGGGGACAGGGTGATTATGGCTACACCTTC

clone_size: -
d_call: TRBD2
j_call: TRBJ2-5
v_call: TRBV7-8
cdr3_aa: CASSLVAGPETQYF
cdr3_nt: TGTGCCAGCAGCTTAGTAGCGGGCCCCGAGACCCAGTACTTC

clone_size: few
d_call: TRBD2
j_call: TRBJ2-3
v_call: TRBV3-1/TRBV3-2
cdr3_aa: CASSQPPASGYTDTQYF
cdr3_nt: TGTGCCAGCAGCCAACCTCCGGCTAGCGGGTACACAGATACGCAGTATTTT

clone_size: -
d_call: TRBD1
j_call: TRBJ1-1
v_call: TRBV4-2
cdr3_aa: CASSAPGQLNTEAFF
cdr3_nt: TGTGCCAGCAGCGCCCCGGGACAGCTGAACACTGAAGCTTTCTTT

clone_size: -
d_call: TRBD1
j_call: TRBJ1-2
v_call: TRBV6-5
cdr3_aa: CASSPRQGAYGYTF
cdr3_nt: TGTGCCAGCAGTCCACGACAGGGGGCCTATGGCTACACCTTC

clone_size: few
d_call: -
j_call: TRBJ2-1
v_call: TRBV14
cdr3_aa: CASSLTGKGYNEQFF
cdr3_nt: TGTGCCAGCAGCTTGACAGGAAAGGGATACAATGAGCAGTTCTTC

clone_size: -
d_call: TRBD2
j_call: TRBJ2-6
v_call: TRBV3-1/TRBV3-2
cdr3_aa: CASSQKWTSGGAGANVLTF
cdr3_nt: TGTGCCAGCAGCCAGAAATGGACTAGCGGGGGGGCTGGGGCCAACGTCCTGACTTTC

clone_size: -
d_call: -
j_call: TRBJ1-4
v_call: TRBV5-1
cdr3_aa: CASSRIPMDSGEKLFF
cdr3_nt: TGCGCCAGCAGCCGTATACCCATGGACAGTGGTGAAAAACTGTTTTTT

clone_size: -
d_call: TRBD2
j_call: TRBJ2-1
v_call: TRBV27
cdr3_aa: CASSTLTAGGPNEQFF
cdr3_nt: TGTGCCAGCTCTACTCTAACCGCGGGGGGGCCCAATGAGCAGTTCTTC

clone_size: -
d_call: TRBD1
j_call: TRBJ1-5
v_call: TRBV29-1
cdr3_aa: CSVKGQGHSQPQHF
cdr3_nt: TGCAGCGTGAAGGGACAGGGCCACAGTCAGCCCCAGCATTTT

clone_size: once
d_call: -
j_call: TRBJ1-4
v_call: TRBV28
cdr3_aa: CASSLPSDGGESEKLFF
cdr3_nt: TGTGCCAGCAGTTTACCCTCGGACGGGGGAGAGTCTGAAAAACTGTTTTTT

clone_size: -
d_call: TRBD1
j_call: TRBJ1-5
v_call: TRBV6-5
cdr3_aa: CASSSSGQGSNQPQHF
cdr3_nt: TGTGCCAGCAGTTCCTCGGGACAGGGGAGCAATCAGCCCCAGCATTTT

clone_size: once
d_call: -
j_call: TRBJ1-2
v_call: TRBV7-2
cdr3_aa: CASSLDPGPYGYTF
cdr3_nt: TGTGCCAGCAGCTTAGACCCAGGGCCCTATGGCTACACCTTC

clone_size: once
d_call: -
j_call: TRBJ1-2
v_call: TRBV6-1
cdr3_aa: CASSEVAGYGYTF
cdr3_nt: TGTGCCAGCAGTGAAGTGGCAGGTTATGGCTACACCTTC

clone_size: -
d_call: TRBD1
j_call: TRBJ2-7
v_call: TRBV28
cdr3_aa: CASRIPGTGREQYF
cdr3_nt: TGTGCCAGCAGAATTCCCGGGACAGGGCGCGAGCAGTACTTC